What follows is one T cell receptor (beta chain) and its context. The antigen is unknown. This sample is part of a study of shared clonotypes between healthy human individuals. Study-wide results and limits: Non-shared clonotypes had lower generation probabilities than those shared by all four donors. It was anticipated that sequencing depth would influence how many clonotypes donors shared. Memory subsets generally showed smaller estimated richness than naive subsets did.

The CDR3 is 16 residues long. The V segment lost 4 bases and the J segment 6 bases; nucleotides outside the gene matches: 12. Germline assignment: CDR1 MGHRA and CDR2 YSYEKL. Positively selected for CCR7, the CD45RO-negative cells used as naive CD8 cells excluded terminally differentiated effector memory CD45RA+ cells. Nashville, Tennessee was home to all donors, each a Caucasian adult. Clones were read by immunoSEQ multiplex PCR, and TCRdb kept only the in-frame ones, dropping some. Of 1.5 million to 2.5 million clones in the sample, about 95% were seen once. The genes are TRBV4-1 and TRBJ1-1; the match to TRBD1 covers 9 bases. The sequence was collected from a young man in good health. The sequencing input was naive CD8+ T cells sorted from blood. CDR3 sequence reads: CASSPRPGQGFAEAFF. The CDR3 DNA sequence: TGCGCCAGCAGCCCTCGACCGGGACAGGGTTTTGCTGAAGCTTTCTTT.